The 18 T cell receptor beta chains given below trace back to one sample, sequenced in a study of blood T cell repertoires in COVID-19. TCRdb's table, derived via immunoSEQ multiplex PCR, lists solely in-frame clones and lacks some. The sample consists of approximately 230,000 clones, roughly 88% of them appearing once. Sequencing used peripheral blood. These receptors were obtained from a woman in her twenties or thirties with COVID-19, enrolled during active disease.

The V gene is TRBV3-1 (or the pseudogene TRBV3-2), the J gene TRBJ1-2; perhaps TRBD1 as D (5 bases). Germline V gene data show CDR1 as LGHDT and CDR2 as YNNKEL (reference sequence). This CDR3 spans 14 amino acids. Trimming pared 4 bases from V and 0 bases from J, leaving 9 bases between. The CDR3 nucleotides are TGTGCCAGCAGCCGACAGTCGTCTAACTATGGCTACACCTTC. As protein: CASSRQSSNYGYTF.

The gene calls are TRBV7-6 and TRBJ2-1; 7 bases are a match to TRBD2. With 4 bases clipped from V and 5 bases from J, the junction kept 2 bases outside the gene matches. The CDR3 is 13 amino acids. Germline CDR1 SGHVS, CDR2 FNYEAQ. CDR3 amino acids: CASSSGLDNEQFF. The DNA for the CDR3 is TGTGCCAGCAGCTCCGGACTAGACAATGAGCAGTTCTTC.

CDR3: CASSLSSGRTYEQFF. DNA of the CDR3: TGTGCCAGCAGCCTGTCTAGCGGGAGAACCTATGAGCAGTTCTTC. The chain joins TRBV14 to TRBJ2-1; TRBD2 matches at 10 bases. The CDR3 consists of 15 residues. V dropped 4 bases and J dropped 8; count of bases not matched to a gene: 8. Germline loops: CDR1 SGHDN, CDR2 FVKESK. The complete variable domain, with remaining parts taken from reference TRBV14 and TRBJ2-1, reads EAGVTQFPSHSVIEKGQTVTLRCDPISGHDNLYWYRRVMGKEIKFLLHFVKESKQDESGMPNNRFLAERTGGTYSTLKVQPAELEDSGVYFCASSLSSGRTYEQFFGPGTRLTVL.

This rearrangement joins TRBV18 to TRBJ1-1, with TRBD1 as a possible D gene (6 bases). CDR3 length: 13 residues. CDR1 is KGHSH and CDR2 is LQKENI in the germline V gene. The V end was cut by 2 bases, the J end by 6 bases, with 10 bases between. The CDR3 sequence is CASSPEGDAEAFF. In nucleotides, the CDR3 is TGTGCCAGCTCACCAGAGGGGGACGCTGAAGCTTTCTTT.

J is TRBJ2-5 and V is TRBV12-5; 7 nucleotides match TRBD2. The CDR3 runs to 15 residues. V shed 7 bases, J shed 1 base, and the junction held 9 bases outside the gene matches. Looked up from germline, CDR1 is LGHNT and CDR2 is FRNRAP. The CDR3 here is CASAPLGEGQETQYF. For the CDR3, the DNA is TGTGCTAGTGCACCCTTGGGGGAGGGCCAAGAGACCCAGTACTTC.

This clone was picked up one time. The chain couples TRBV7-2 to TRBJ2-3; 7 bases match TRBD1. The CDR3 has 13 residues. V was clipped by 8 bases and J by 2 bases; unmatched bases: 4. Germline V gene data show CDR1 as SGHTA and CDR2 as FQGNSA. The CDR3 DNA is TGTGCCAGCGCCAGGGGGTCCACAGATACGCAGTATTTT. Its protein is CASARGSTDTQYF.

The J gene is TRBJ2-1, the V gene TRBV11-2; TRBD2 matches at 10 bases. The CDR3 contains 18 residues. J lost 4 bases, V lost 1 base, and 10 bases had no gene match. Per germline, CDR1 SGHAT and CDR2 FQNNGV. CDR3 amino acids: CASSLGASGRGAYNEQFF. CDR3 nucleotide sequence: TGTGCCAGCAGCTTAGGGGCCAGCGGGAGGGGAGCTTACAATGAGCAGTTCTTC.

The gene calls are TRBV28 and TRBJ2-1; 8 positions agree with TRBD2. The germline V gene has CDR1 MDHEN and CDR2 SYDVKM. The CDR3 contains 13 residues. The trim removed 11 bases at V and 1 base at J, leaving 4 bases unmatched. The CDR3 DNA is TGTGCCGCGGGGGGCGAGTCCTACAATGAGCAGTTCTTC. Protein sequence: CAAGGESYNEQFF.

J is TRBJ2-1 and V is TRBV5-1, with 7 bases matching TRBD1. V shed 4 bases and J 3 bases; nucleotides not matched to a gene: 4. Germline loops: CDR1 SGHRS, CDR2 YFSETQ. The CDR3 length is 14 residues. CDR3 in amino acids: CASSTGQVYNEQFF. The CDR3 coding sequence is TGCGCCAGCAGCACCGGACAGGTCTACAATGAGCAGTTCTTC.

V usage is TRBV5-1 and J usage is TRBJ2-3; unclear D gene. The CDR3 is 16 amino acids. Between the trimmed V and J ends, which lost 0 bases and 4 bases, there was a span of 15 bases. Germline V gene lookup returns CDR1 SGHRS and CDR2 YFSETQ. DNA of the CDR3: TGCGCCAGCAGCTTGGGAGGCCCAAGCAACGCAGATACGCAGTATTTT. Protein: CASSLGGPSNADTQYF.

This chain joins TRBV6-2 or TRBV6-3 and TRBJ2-7, with TRBD2 matching over 9 bases. With 6 bases clipped from V and 6 bases from J, the junction kept 12 bases outside the gene matches. This CDR3 spans 15 amino acids. Germline V gives CDR1 MNHEY, CDR2 SVGEGT. CDR3 protein: CASRPSGIKGLEQYV. The DNA of the CDR3 is TGTGCCAGCAGACCTAGCGGGATAAAAGGTCTCGAGCAGTACGTC.

The genes are TRBV29-1 and TRBJ2-7; D call uncertain. CDR3 length equals 15 residues. The V and J ends lost 4 bases and 1 base respectively, with 17 bases between them. CDR1 is SQVTM and CDR2 is ANQGSEA in the germline V gene. The CDR3 bases are TGCAGCGTTGTACCCCGCGGCATACCTTCCTACGAGCAGTACTTC. Its translation is CSVVPRGIPSYEQYF.

This clone was found a few times. The chain is built from TRBV18 and TRBJ2-2, with a weak D call TRBD2 (5 bases). Germline V gives CDR1 KGHSH, CDR2 LQKENI. With 3 bases removed from V and 6 bases from J, the gap between germline ends came to 11 bases. The CDR3 has 14 residues. CDR3 DNA: TGTGCCAGCTCACCGACACTAGGAGCCGGGGAGCTGTTTTTT. Translated, it gives CASSPTLGAGELFF.

The rearrangement joins TRBV7-2 to TRBJ1-2; 9 nucleotides align to TRBD1. The V gene end was trimmed by 1 base and the J gene end by 3 bases; junction bases not matched to a gene: 3. CDR1 is SGHTA, CDR2 FQGNSA, per germline. This CDR3 is built from 15 residues. The CDR3 DNA reads TGTGCCAGCAGCTTAGAGGGACAGGGCCACTATGGCTACACCTTC. Translating gives CASSLEGQGHYGYTF.

The gene calls are TRBV18 and TRBJ2-1, with TRBD2 identical over 12 bases. The CDR3 has 18 residues. CDR1 and CDR2 (germline): KGHSH, LQKENI. The J segment lost 6 bases and the V segment lost 5 bases, leaving 14 bases of the junction unmatched. The CDR3 region is CASSSLSPSGGASNEQFF. The CDR3 nucleotides read TGTGCCAGCTCATCCTTAAGTCCTAGCGGGGGGGCCTCCAATGAGCAGTTCTTC.

V and J are TRBV11-2 and TRBJ1-2; 9 nucleotides line up with TRBD1. This CDR3 has 15 amino acids. J gave up 1 base and V 5 bases, and 5 bases lay outside the gene matches. Germline assignment: CDR1 SGHAT and CDR2 FQNNGV. The CDR3 DNA reads TGTGCCAGCAGCCTAACGGGACAGGGTAACTATGGCTACACCTTC. As protein: CASSLTGQGNYGYTF.

This chain connects TRBV10-2 to TRBJ2-7, with D maybe TRBD1 (6 bases). This CDR3 spans 15 amino acids. Germline values: CDR1 WSHSY, CDR2 SAAADI. V dropped 2 bases and J dropped 0 bases, with 11 bases sitting between them. CDR3 in amino acids: CASSEIRGASYEQYF. CDR3 coding DNA: TGCGCCAGCAGTGAGATCAGGGGCGCCTCCTACGAGCAGTACTTC.

The V gene is TRBV29-1, the J gene TRBJ2-1, with D maybe TRBD1 (5 bases). V was cut by 6 bases and J by 7 bases, with 7 bases left in between. The CDR3 has 10 residues. Germline V gene lookup returns CDR1 SQVTM and CDR2 ANQGSEA. The CDR3 sequence is CSVNRNEQFF. The CDR3 bases are TGCAGCGTCAACAGGAATGAGCAGTTCTTC.